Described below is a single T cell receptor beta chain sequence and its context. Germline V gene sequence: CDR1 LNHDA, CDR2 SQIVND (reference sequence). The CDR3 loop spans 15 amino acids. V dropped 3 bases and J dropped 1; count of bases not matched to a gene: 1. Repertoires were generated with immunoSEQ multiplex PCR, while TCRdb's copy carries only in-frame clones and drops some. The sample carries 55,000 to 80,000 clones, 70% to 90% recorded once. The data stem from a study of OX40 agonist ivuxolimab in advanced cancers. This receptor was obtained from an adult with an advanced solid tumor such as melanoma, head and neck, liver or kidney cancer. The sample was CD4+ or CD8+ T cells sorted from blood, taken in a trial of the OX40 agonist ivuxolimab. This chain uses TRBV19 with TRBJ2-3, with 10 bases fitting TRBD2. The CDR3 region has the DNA TGTGCCAGTAGTATCCTAGCGGGAGGCACAGATACGCAGTATTTT. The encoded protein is CASSILAGGTDTQYF.